The text below deals with one T cell receptor beta chain. What this receptor recognizes is not known. No base-level quality is on record; no much larger clone is a single base apart. The immunoSEQ Assay, a bias-controlled multiplex PCR, was used to amplify TCRbeta CDR3 regions from genomic DNA. Per the authors' processing: The number of nucleated cells in each sample was estimated by amplification of reference gene primers within the assay. To quantify the absolute abundance of each unique TCRbeta CDR3 rearrangement, sequence reads were collapsed and filtered. Productive Simpson clonality was computed per sample as the square root of Simpson's diversity index over productive rearrangements. TCRdb took over this immuneACCESS table, retaining in-frame rearrangements with V and J assigned. Such tables are incomplete; in checked studies, under half of the missing clones stem from an unresolved V gene, and the remainder is unexplained. V and J calls and clone size come straight from that table; D and trimming were deduced from the DNA. The sample table lists around 200,000 clones, approximately 86% of them with a count of one. The top ten clonotypes cover about 4.6% of the sample.

Participants in the prospective study were aged 18 to 89 years, lived in approximately 26 United States geographic areas, and enrolled through a virtual design. In the prospective study, participants were assigned to cohorts based on the clinical history participants reported in a screening survey and a study questionnaire. Exposed participants were defined as having been in contact with someone with a PCR-confirmed or clinician-diagnosed COVID-19 case within 2 weeks of study entry. In the prospective study, whole blood, serum and a nasopharyngeal or oropharyngeal swab were collected from each participant by mobile phlebotomists. Participants in the prospective study had the option to provide additional blood draws and questionnaires over a roughly two-month period. Blood samples from the prospective study were shipped frozen or at room temperature prior to DNA extraction. The data were taken from a study of blood T cell repertoires in COVID-19 (dated by TCRdb to about 2020). Some background on the complete study: Collaborator samples came from the United States, Italy and Spain and covered acute and convalescent phases of COVID-19. The samples were drawn from two sources: the first 160 participants of the ongoing ImmuneRACE study, and 950 to 1,500 subjects contributed by 6 global collaborators. The repertoires were released in a freely available public database intended as a resource for research on the immune response to SARS-CoV-2. The material from the prospective study consisted of cDNA or gDNA derived from T cells, B-cell-depleted T cells, or PBMCs. HLA class I and class II types, where available, came from metadata supplied by the sample provider rather than from assay-based typing. Subjects who had been exposed to COVID-19, were actively infected with it, or had recovered from it provided the deeply sampled blood TCRbeta repertoires that made up the dataset. A de-identified subject ID, COVID-19 status, age in years and sex were almost always included in the sample metadata. The investigation overall reported the following: The amount of clinical and demographic metadata varied by source and participant and was provided uncurated.

What was sequenced was PBMCs or T cells enriched from blood (not recorded which). This clonotype originated in a woman aged 25 to 39 who had been exposed to COVID-19.

The CDR3 in this case is CASSGGDYRGAFF. The DNA sequence is TGTGCCAGCAGTGGGGGGGACTATCGTGGAGCTTTCTTT. Recombination joined TRBV2 with TRBJ1-1; a weak D assignment points to TRBD1 (5 bases agree). V lost 4 bases and J lost 10 bases; the stretch between them is 16 bases long. The cysteine opens and the phenylalanine closes a CDR3 of 13 amino acids. This entry keeps only the CDR3 DNA: 39 bases, framed from base 1. For CDR1 and CDR2, the germline V gene lists SNHLY and FYNNEI.